This entry lists 28 T cell receptor beta chains sequenced from one sample in a study of CD8 T cells in ankylosing spondylitis. Whole-study findings and limits: Made up of eight highly homologous variants, a TCR beta motif appeared characteristic of ankylosing spondylitis blood.

TCRdb reprocessed the 5' RACE reads via MiXCR and lists one record per CDR3 protein. This sample yields 200,000 to 250,000 distinct CDR3 sequences, of which about 7.3% are seen a single time; approximately 15% belongs to the top ten. The antigens of these receptors remain unknown. Sequenced sample: blood, either unsorted or a sorted T cell fraction (not recorded which). The receptor set was obtained from a male donor with ankylosing spondylitis.

This clonotype was observed at least ten times. This chain joins TRBV7-8 and TRBJ2-1; D ambiguous. This CDR3 spans 14 amino acids. With 5 bases removed from V and 4 bases from J, the gap between germline ends came to 12 bases. Germline V CDR1 and CDR2: SGHVS, FQNEAQ. The CDR3 is CASSPLTYYNEQFF. CDR3 in DNA: TGTGCCAGCAGCCCCCTTACCTATTACAATGAGCAGTTCTTC.

This clonotype was detected a few times. This sequence joins TRBV5-5 and TRBJ1-1, with TRBD1 as a possible D gene (6 bases). The CDR3 is 13 amino acids. V was pared by 5 bases and J by 1 base, with 9 bases between. CDR1 is SGHKS, CDR2 YYEKEE, per germline (reference sequence). The CDR3 DNA is TGTGCCAGCAGGGCGACAGGGAACACTGAAGCTTTCTTT. Translation gives CASRATGNTEAFF.

With respect to this clonotype: This sequence may be a read error, since a much larger clone differs from it by one base. This chain joins TRBV2 and TRBJ2-1; 10 positions agree with TRBD2. Trimming cost V 11 bases and J 8 bases; bases outside gene matches: 24. CDR1 and CDR2 from the germline V gene are SNHLY and FYNNEI. The CDR3 consists of 18 residues. The DNA of the CDR3 is TGTGCCCGCATCATAGGGGACAGCGGGAGGGCCTTGTGGGATGAGCAGTTCTTC. Encoded protein: CARIIGDSGRALWDEQFF.

A few counts support this clonotype. The V call is TRBV2, the J call TRBJ1-1; D is ambiguous. Germline-derived CDR1 and CDR2 are SNHLY and FYNNEI. The CDR3 is made up of 14 amino acids. Trimming cost V 1 base and J 10 bases, with 16 bases left between them. The CDR3 sequence is CASSEDPSPEGAFF. The CDR3, as DNA: TGTGCCAGCAGTGAAGACCCCAGCCCCGAAGGAGCTTTCTTT.

In its sample, this clonotype was seen many times. This chain links TRBV14 with TRBJ2-5; D uncertain. The germline V gene encodes CDR1 SGHDN and CDR2 FVKESK. Between the trimmed V and J ends, which lost 1 base and 2 bases, there was a span of 14 bases. The CDR3 has 16 amino acids. The DNA of the CDR3 is TGTGCCAGCAGCCAAGGAATTCGGGTAGCACAAGAGACCCAGTACTTC. Protein: CASSQGIRVAQETQYF.

This clonotype occurred many times. CDR3 DNA: TGTGCCAGCAGTTCACAGGGGAATCAGCCCCAGCATTTT. It is translated as CASSSQGNQPQHF. The chain has TRBV12-3 or TRBV12-4 and TRBJ1-5, with 7 positions matching TRBD1. Trimming cost V 4 bases and J 4 bases; bases outside gene matches: 1. The CDR3 sequence is 13 residues long.

This clonotype occurred a few times. One end of the junction fails to match germline, which may point to a read error. The chain recombines TRBV11-2 with TRBJ2-5; 10 bases map to TRBD2. The CDR3 has 14 residues. Germline assignment: CDR1 SGHAT and CDR2 FQNNGV. CDR3 sequence: CASSFFLAGESQYF. The CDR3 region has the DNA TGTGCCAGCAGCTTCTTCCTAGCGGGAGAGAGCCAGTACTTC. Combining the CDR3 with reference TRBV11-2 and TRBJ2-5 gives the whole variable domain EAGVAQSPRYKIIEKRQSVAFWCNPISGHATLYWYQQILGQGPKLLIQFQNNGVVDDSQLPKDRFSAERLKGVDSTLKIQPAKLEDSAVYLCASSFFLAGESQYFGPGTRLLVL.

Many counts were recorded for this clonotype. The chain carries TRBV4-1 and TRBJ2-3; the match to TRBD2 covers 10 bases. The CDR3 covers 15 residues. Germline trimming cut 2 bases from V and 1 base from J; bases unmatched to any gene: 0. Germline-derived CDR1 and CDR2 are MGHRA and YSYEKL. CDR3 amino acids: CASSQTSGGTDTQYF. The CDR3 nucleotides read TGCGCCAGCAGCCAAACTAGCGGGGGCACAGATACGCAGTATTTT.

Ten or more counts support this clonotype. The chain links TRBV7-8 to TRBJ2-2; 9 bases are a match to TRBD2. The CDR3 runs 14 residues. V shed 11 bases, J shed 4 bases, and the junction held 8 bases outside the gene matches. CDR1 is SGHVS, CDR2 FQNEAQ, per germline. The CDR3 region has the DNA TGTGCCGGACAAACTAGCGGGCCCACCGGGGAGCTGTTTTTT. As protein: CAGQTSGPTGELFF.

This clonotype has more than one count but fewer than ten. V usage is TRBV20-1 and J usage is TRBJ2-1; D could derive from TRBD1 or TRBD2 (5 bases each). Germline assignment: CDR1 DFQATT and CDR2 SNEGSKA (reference sequence). The length of the CDR3 is 17 residues. The V end lost 0 bases, the J end lost 1 base, and 16 bases lay between the germline ends. The CDR3 is CSARDNRGVSSYNEQFF. The CDR3 DNA reads TGCAGTGCTAGAGATAATCGAGGGGTCAGTTCCTACAATGAGCAGTTCTTC.

This clonotype was seen at least ten times. CDR3 in amino acids: CASSFGTGANYGYTF. In nucleotides, the CDR3 is TGTGCCAGCAGTTTCGGGACAGGAGCTAACTATGGCTACACCTTC. The chain employs TRBV27 and TRBJ1-2; TRBD1 aligns across 8 bases. CDR3 length: 15 residues. V was pared by 3 bases and J by 0 bases, with 3 bases of the junction left unmatched. Germline V gene sequence: CDR1 MNHEY, CDR2 SMNVEV (reference sequence).

This clonotype has at least ten counts. The chain joins TRBV29-1 to TRBJ2-7; 10 nucleotides match TRBD1. Germline V lookup: CDR1 SQVTM, CDR2 ANQGSEA. CDR3 length: 17 residues. Losses at the gene ends were 0 bases for V and 6 bases for J; bases not matched to a gene: 14. CDR3 nucleotides: TGCAGCGTTGAAGACTGGAATGCGGACAGGGGGGCGAGCGAGCAGTACTTC. Translation gives CSVEDWNADRGASEQYF.

The chain has TRBV5-5 and TRBJ2-7; D is possibly TRBD1 (5 bases). This CDR3 is built from 15 residues. Germline CDR1 SGHKS, CDR2 YYEKEE (reference sequence). Between the trimmed V and J ends, which lost 1 base and 1 base, there was a span of 12 bases. The CDR3 reads CASSLFRQLSYEQYF. CDR3 DNA: TGTGCCAGCAGCTTGTTTAGACAGCTTTCCTACGAGCAGTACTTC.

This clonotype was seen many times. The CDR3 sequence is CSATGGYKNEQFF. In nucleotides, the CDR3 is TGCAGTGCTACGGGAGGGTACAAAAATGAGCAGTTCTTC. The V and J genes are TRBV20-1 and TRBJ2-1; 8 bases agree with TRBD2. Losses at the gene ends were 4 bases for V and 7 bases for J; bases not matched to a gene: 6. Germline assignment: CDR1 DFQATT and CDR2 SNEGSKA (reference sequence). The CDR3 has 13 residues.

This clonotype was observed many times. The chain joins TRBV3-1 to TRBJ1-2; no clear D. CDR1 and CDR2 (germline): LGHDT, YNNKEL (reference sequence). V lost 4 bases to trimming and J lost 4 bases, with 13 bases between them. CDR3 length: 14 residues. The CDR3 reads CASSPYGSAYGYTF. The CDR3 DNA reads as TGTGCCAGCAGCCCCTACGGCAGCGCCTATGGCTACACCTTC. Together with reference TRBV3-1 and TRBJ1-2, the CDR3 gives the full variable domain: DTAVSQTPKYLVTQMGNDKSIKCEQNLGHDTMYWYKQDSKKFLKIMFSYNNKELIINETVPNRFSPKSPDKAHLNLHINSLELGDSAVYFCASSPYGSAYGYTFGSGTRLTVV.

This rearrangement joins TRBV6-2 or TRBV6-3 to TRBJ1-2, with D unclear. V lost 6 bases to trimming and J lost 7 bases, with 18 bases between them. Looked up from germline, CDR1 is MNHEY and CDR2 is SVGEGT. The CDR3 runs to 14 residues. CDR3 nucleotides: TGTGCCAGCAGCCTTACCCGCCCCGAGAGTGGCTACACCTTC. Encoded protein: CASSLTRPESGYTF.

This clonotype appeared many times. The gene calls are TRBV3-1 and TRBJ2-2; TRBD2 agrees at 7 bases. With V trimmed by 4 bases and J by 2 bases, 13 bases remained unmatched. CDR1 and CDR2 (germline): LGHDT, YNNKEL (reference sequence). The length of the CDR3 is 18 residues. The CDR3 DNA is TGTGCCAGCAGCCTTGGGAGGGGTTTCTCGGATAACACCGGGGAGCTGTTTTTT. Protein: CASSLGRGFSDNTGELFF.

This clonotype was found once. Here the CDR3 DNA reads TGTGCCAGCCTTGGGACGGCAGACTCCTACGAGCAGTACTTC. Protein: CASLGTADSYEQYF. The rearrangement joins TRBV12-3 or TRBV12-4 to TRBJ2-7, with D possibly being TRBD1 or TRBD2 (5 bases each). The CDR3 contains 14 residues. V was trimmed by 8 bases and J by 0 bases, leaving 14 bases between them.

This clonotype was counted ten times or more. The V gene is TRBV6-2 or TRBV6-3, the J gene TRBJ2-7; D call uncertain. The V end lost 8 bases, the J end lost 2 bases, and 10 bases lay between the germline ends. The CDR3 extends over 12 amino acids. Germline values: CDR1 MNHEY, CDR2 SVGEGT. The CDR3 DNA follows: TGTGCCAGCTCAGAAAATACCTACGAGCAGTACTTC. Translation gives CASSENTYEQYF.

This chain links TRBV12-3 or TRBV12-4 with TRBJ2-7; no reliable D call. V lost 5 bases, J lost 1 base, and 9 bases lay in between. This CDR3 is 13 amino acids long. CDR3 amino acids: CASSQVISYEQYF. In nucleotides, the CDR3 is TGTGCCAGCAGTCAGGTCATTTCCTACGAGCAGTACTTC.

This clonotype was counted many times. CDR3: CSAREPEQIYGYTF. The CDR3 DNA reads as TGCAGTGCTAGAGAGCCCGAACAGATTTATGGCTACACCTTC. The chain has TRBV20-1 and TRBJ1-2; D gene ambiguous. The CDR3 runs to 14 residues. The V and J ends lost 0 bases and 5 bases respectively, with 13 bases between them. The germline V gene encodes CDR1 DFQATT and CDR2 SNEGSKA (reference sequence).

V gene TRBV20-1 combines with J gene TRBJ2-1, with a tentative D call TRBD2 (6 bases). This CDR3 has 17 amino acids. With 3 bases removed from V and 4 bases from J, the gap between germline ends came to 22 bases. Germline assignment: CDR1 DFQATT and CDR2 SNEGSKA (reference sequence). The CDR3 sequence is CSARERNVPGVYNEQFF. In DNA form, the CDR3 reads TGCAGTGCTAGGGAACGTAACGTACCGGGGGTTTACAATGAGCAGTTCTTC.

There are many counts of this clonotype. The V gene is TRBV30, the J gene TRBJ2-7, with D perhaps TRBD2 (6 bases). The CDR3 totals 13 residues. The V end was cut by 4 bases, the J end by 6 bases, with 16 bases between. Looked up from germline, CDR1 is GTSNPN and CDR2 is SVGIG (reference sequence). The chain's CDR3 is CAWTLGGLGEQYF. In nucleotides, the CDR3 is TGTGCCTGGACACTGGGGGGTTTGGGCGAGCAGTACTTC.

This clonotype came up a few times. The J gene is TRBJ2-7, the V gene TRBV6-5; the match to TRBD1 covers 7 bases. V was clipped by 2 bases and J by 7 bases; unmatched bases: 5. The CDR3 spans 13 residues. CDR1 and CDR2 (germline): MNHEY, SVGAGI. CDR3 protein: CASSYRQGEEQYF. For the CDR3, the DNA is TGTGCCAGCAGTTACCGACAGGGCGAGGAGCAGTACTTC.

This clonotype showed up many times. V gene TRBV29-1 combines with J gene TRBJ1-1; no definite D call. Trimming cost V 4 bases and J 10 bases, with 13 bases left between them. CDR1 is SQVTM and CDR2 is ANQGSEA in the germline V gene. The CDR3 is 11 amino acids. The CDR3 loop is CSVVLQLGAFF. Here the CDR3 DNA reads TGCAGCGTTGTATTACAACTCGGAGCTTTCTTT.

This clonotype occurred many times. The chain uses TRBV7-9 and TRBJ1-2, with D unresolved. The germline V gene encodes CDR1 SEHNR and CDR2 FQNEAQ (reference sequence). The CDR3 extends over 14 amino acids. The V gene lost 1 base and the J gene lost 6 bases, with 12 bases spanning the gap. The CDR3 DNA follows: TGTGCCAGCAGCTTAGATTCAAGGGTTCATGGCTACACCTTC. Residues: CASSLDSRVHGYTF.

The CDR3 DNA reads as TGCAGTGCTAGGCGACAGGAAACCTACGAGCAGTACTTC. This sequence encodes CSARRQETYEQYF. This chain links TRBV20-1 with TRBJ2-7, with D perhaps matching TRBD1 (6 bases). Germline V lookup: CDR1 DFQATT, CDR2 SNEGSKA (reference sequence). V lost 3 bases, J lost 2 bases, and 11 bases lay in between. The CDR3 contains 13 residues.

The chain links TRBV5-1 to TRBJ1-1; 11 nucleotides match TRBD1. This CDR3 spans 16 amino acids. Looked up from germline, CDR1 is SGHRS and CDR2 is YFSETQ. V was pared by 4 bases and J by 3 bases, with 8 bases of the junction left unmatched. The CDR3 nucleotides read TGCGCCAGCAGCCCCAGGACAGGGGGCGTGGACACTGAAGCTTTCTTT. This codes for CASSPRTGGVDTEAFF.